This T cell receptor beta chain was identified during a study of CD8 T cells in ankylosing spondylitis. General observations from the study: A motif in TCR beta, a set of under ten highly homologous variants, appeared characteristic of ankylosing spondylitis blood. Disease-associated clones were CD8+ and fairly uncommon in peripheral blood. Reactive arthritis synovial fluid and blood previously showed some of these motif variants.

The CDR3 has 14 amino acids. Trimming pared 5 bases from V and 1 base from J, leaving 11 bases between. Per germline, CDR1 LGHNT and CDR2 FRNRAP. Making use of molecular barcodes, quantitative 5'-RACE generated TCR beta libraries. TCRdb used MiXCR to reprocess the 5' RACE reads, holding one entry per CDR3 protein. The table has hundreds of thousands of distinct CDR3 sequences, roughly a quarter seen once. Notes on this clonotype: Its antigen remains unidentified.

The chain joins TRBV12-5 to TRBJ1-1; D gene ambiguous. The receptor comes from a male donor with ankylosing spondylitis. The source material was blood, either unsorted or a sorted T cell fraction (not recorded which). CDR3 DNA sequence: TGTGCTAGTGGTCCCATGGGGAGGAACACTGAAGCTTTCTTT. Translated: CASGPMGRNTEAFF.